The 18 T cell receptor beta chains below all came from one sample that was sequenced in a study of blood T cell repertoires in COVID-19. Profiled with immunoSEQ multiplex PCR; TCRdb holds only in-frame clones, not every one. The repertoire consists of roughly 100,000 clones, with 70% to 90% occurring once and the leading ten covering approximately 3.5%. The sequenced sample was peripheral blood. The receptor set was obtained from a human donor in a cohort sampled during active COVID-19.

The chain uses TRBV4-2 and TRBJ2-5; D possibly corresponds to TRBD1 (5 bases). From germline, CDR1 is LGHNA and CDR2 YNFKEQ. Trimming removed 0 bases at V and 2 bases at J, with 10 bases between. This CDR3 comprises 15 residues. The CDR3 spells CASSQDMTAQETQYF. The CDR3 region has the DNA TGTGCCAGCAGCCAAGATATGACAGCTCAAGAGACCCAGTACTTC.

J is TRBJ1-1 and V is TRBV10-1, with a possible D match to TRBD1 (5 bases). CDR1 is WNHNN, CDR2 SYGVQD, per germline (reference sequence). V dropped 6 bases and J dropped 5 bases, with 16 bases sitting between them. The CDR3 is made up of 14 amino acids. As DNA, the CDR3 is TGCGCCAGCAGCACGACCCCGGGGGGGACTGAAGCTTTCTTT. It translates to CASSTTPGGTEAFF.

The chain couples TRBV28 to TRBJ2-1; 8 positions agree with TRBD1. This CDR3 comprises 14 residues. V lost 5 bases, J lost 2 bases, and 2 bases stayed unmatched. Germline loops: CDR1 MDHEN, CDR2 SYDVKM. The chain's CDR3 is CASSGTGTYNEQFF. The CDR3 DNA is TGTGCCAGCAGTGGGACAGGTACCTACAATGAGCAGTTCTTC. Drawing the rest from reference TRBV28 and TRBJ2-1, the complete variable domain is DVKVTQSSRYLVKRTGEKVFLECVQDMDHENMFWYRQDPGLGLRLIYFSYDVKMKEKGDIPEGYSVSREKKERFSLILESASTNQTSMYLCASSGTGTYNEQFFGPGTRLTVL.

V is TRBV9 and J is TRBJ1-6; 9 bases agree with TRBD1. J was trimmed by 9 bases and V by 3 bases; bases with no gene match: 4. The germline gives CDR1 SGDLS, CDR2 YYNGEE. CDR3 length: 14 amino acids. CDR3 nucleotides: TGTGCCAGCAGCGCCGACAGGGGGATTTCACCCCTCCACTTT. This codes for CASSADRGISPLHF.

The CDR3 DNA sequence: TGTGCCAGCAAAAGGACAGCGGACACCGGGGAGCTGTTTTTT. Its translation: CASKRTADTGELFF. The gene calls are TRBV7-3 and TRBJ2-2; perhaps TRBD1 as D (6 bases). Germline CDR1 reads SGHTA; CDR2 reads FQGTGA. Trimming stripped 7 bases from V and 3 bases from J, with 12 bases between. This CDR3 is built from 14 residues. Full variable domain (rest looked up from reference TRBV7-3 and TRBJ2-2): GAGVSQTPSNKVTEKGKYVELRCDPISGHTALYWYRQSLGQGPEFLIYFQGTGAADDSGLPNDRFFAVRPEGSVSTLKIQRTERGDSAVYLCASKRTADTGELFFGEGSRLTVL.

The V gene is TRBV23-1, the J gene TRBJ1-6, with a possible D match to TRBD1 (5 bases). TRBV23-1 is marked as an open reading frame, function uncertain. The CDR3 extends over 16 amino acids. Trimming left V 2 bases short and J 9 bases short, with 17 bases between. CDR3 amino acids: CASSQERGARGSPLHF. CDR3 sequence (DNA): TGCGCCAGCAGTCAAGAGCGTGGGGCTAGGGGTTCACCCCTCCACTTT.

The chain carries TRBV18 and TRBJ1-3, with a weak D call TRBD1 (5 bases). Looked up from germline, CDR1 is KGHSH and CDR2 is LQKENI. Trimming took 0 bases from V and 3 from J, leaving 9 bases between them. The CDR3 contains 15 residues. Written as DNA, the CDR3 is TGTGCCAGCTCACCACCGGGGCGGATTGGAAACACCATATATTTT. Translated: CASSPPGRIGNTIYF.

The chain recombines TRBV11-2 with TRBJ2-1, with D maybe TRBD1 (5 bases). CDR1 SGHAT and CDR2 FQNNGV come from the germline V gene. Deletions cut 5 bases from V and 5 bases from J, with 16 bases between. The CDR3 contains 15 residues. The CDR3 loop reads CASSVVGVSNNEQFF. CDR3 nucleotide sequence: TGTGCCAGCAGCGTAGTAGGGGTATCCAACAATGAGCAGTTCTTC.

The rearrangement links TRBV27 to TRBJ2-5; the match to TRBD2 covers 8 bases. Trimming removed 2 bases from V and 1 base from J; junction bases left unmatched: 6. This CDR3 comprises 16 residues. Germline V gene lookup returns CDR1 MNHEY and CDR2 SMNVEV (reference sequence). CDR3 nucleotides: TGTGCCAGCAGTTTAACGCCTAGCGGGTTCCAAGAGACCCAGTACTTC. It yields the protein CASSLTPSGFQETQYF.

This clone appeared a single time. This chain connects TRBV29-1 to TRBJ2-3, with 11 bases that match TRBD1. V lost 7 bases and J lost 4; bases outside the gene matches: 4. Germline V lookup: CDR1 SQVTM, CDR2 ANQGSEA. This CDR3 has 13 residues. CDR3 bases: TGCAGCGCTCGGACAGGGGGCTCAGATACGCAGTATTTT. Translating gives CSARTGGSDTQYF.

V gene TRBV7-9 combines with J gene TRBJ1-2; unclear D gene. Germline CDR1 is SEHNR and CDR2 is FQNEAQ (reference sequence). Deletions cut 3 bases from V and 0 bases from J, with 5 bases between. The CDR3 is 13 residues long. The CDR3 loop reads CASSLSANYGYTF. CDR3 in DNA: TGTGCCAGCAGCTTGTCAGCTAACTATGGCTACACCTTC. The full variable domain, in which reference TRBV7-9 and TRBJ1-2 provide the parts outside the CDR3, is DTGVSQNPRHKITKRGQNVTFRCDPISEHNRLYWYRQTLGQGPEFLTYFQNEAQLEKSRLLSDRFSAERPKGSFSTLEIQRTEQGDSAMYLCASSLSANYGYTFGSGTRLTVV.

The V call is TRBV7-2, the J call TRBJ1-2, with TRBD1 matching over 8 bases. Trimming took 5 bases from V and 4 from J; bases not matched to a gene: 6. Germline V gene sequence: CDR1 SGHTA, CDR2 FQGNSA. The CDR3 is made up of 14 amino acids. The chain's CDR3 is CASSRYRGSYGYTF. CDR3 sequence (DNA): TGTGCCAGCAGCCGGTACAGGGGGTCCTATGGCTACACCTTC.

The V gene is TRBV7-9, the J gene TRBJ1-1; 9 positions match TRBD1. The J segment lost 7 bases and the V segment lost 7 bases, leaving 16 bases of the junction unmatched. Germline V CDR1 and CDR2: SEHNR, FQNEAQ (reference sequence). This CDR3 is built from 16 residues. This CDR3 is CASTRGDRDRDFEAFF. CDR3 nucleotides: TGTGCCAGCACCCGCGGGGACCGGGACAGGGACTTTGAAGCTTTCTTT.

The V gene is TRBV5-4, the J gene TRBJ2-7; TRBD2 might be the D (6 bases). The V gene's germline CDR1 is SGHNT and CDR2 YYREEE (reference sequence). This CDR3 is 15 amino acids long. Trimming pared 2 bases from V and 1 base from J, leaving 13 bases between. CDR3 DNA: TGTGCCAGCAGCTTTGGGGGACTCGCGTCCTACGAGCAGTACTTC. It codes for CASSFGGLASYEQYF.

This chain connects TRBV14 to TRBJ2-7; D perhaps matches TRBD2 (5 bases). CDR3 size: 14 residues. Germline lookup yields CDR1 SGHDN and CDR2 FVKESK. The V end was cut by 1 base, the J end by 2 bases, with 9 bases between. CDR3 amino acids: CASSQGRGTYEQYF. In DNA form, the CDR3 reads TGTGCCAGCAGCCAAGGCCGGGGTACCTACGAGCAGTACTTC.

The chain joins TRBV10-1 to TRBJ1-2, with D maybe TRBD1 (6 bases). Per germline, CDR1 WNHNN and CDR2 SYGVQD (reference sequence). The CDR3 extends over 13 amino acids. The V and J ends lost 5 bases and 5 bases respectively, with 12 bases between them. The CDR3 spells CASSPLGTYGYTF. The CDR3 nucleotides read TGCGCCAGCAGTCCCCTAGGGACATATGGCTACACCTTC.

This chain joins TRBV6-5 and TRBJ2-3; 9 positions agree with TRBD2. Germline V gives CDR1 MNHEY, CDR2 SVGAGI. The junction had 5 bases not matched to a gene; V was cut back by 3 bases and J by 7 bases. The CDR3 is 14 residues long. Here the CDR3 DNA reads TGTGCCAGCAGTTATGGGCGGGAGGGGAATACGCAGTATTTT. As protein: CASSYGREGNTQYF.

The chain employs TRBV29-1 and TRBJ2-5, with no clear D. The V end lost 6 bases, the J end lost 0 bases, and 8 bases lay between the germline ends. CDR1 and CDR2 from the germline V gene are SQVTM and ANQGSEA. The CDR3 extends over 12 amino acids. CDR3 sequence reads: CSVKQYQETQYF. CDR3 DNA sequence: TGCAGCGTGAAACAGTACCAAGAGACCCAGTACTTC.